This T cell receptor beta chain was sequenced for a study of T cell changes during pregnancy in multiple sclerosis. Only in-frame clones appear in the TCRdb table, and some are missing; sequencing was by immunoSEQ multiplex PCR. The table shows roughly 38,000 clones, with 90% to 95% occurring only once. The TCR originated in a female donor with multiple sclerosis, enrolled in a pregnancy study. The source was CD4+ T cells from peripheral blood mononuclear cells, collected in the third trimester of pregnancy.

CDR3 sequence reads: CASSPWGQGATGANVLTF. DNA for the CDR3: TGTGCCAGCAGCCCCTGGGGACAGGGGGCGACTGGGGCCAACGTCCTGACTTTC. The chain uses TRBV6-4 and TRBJ2-6, with TRBD1 identical over 12 bases. V gave up 6 bases and J gave up 2 bases; unmatched junction bases: 8. Germline loops: CDR1 MRHNA, CDR2 SNTAGT. This CDR3 has 18 amino acids.